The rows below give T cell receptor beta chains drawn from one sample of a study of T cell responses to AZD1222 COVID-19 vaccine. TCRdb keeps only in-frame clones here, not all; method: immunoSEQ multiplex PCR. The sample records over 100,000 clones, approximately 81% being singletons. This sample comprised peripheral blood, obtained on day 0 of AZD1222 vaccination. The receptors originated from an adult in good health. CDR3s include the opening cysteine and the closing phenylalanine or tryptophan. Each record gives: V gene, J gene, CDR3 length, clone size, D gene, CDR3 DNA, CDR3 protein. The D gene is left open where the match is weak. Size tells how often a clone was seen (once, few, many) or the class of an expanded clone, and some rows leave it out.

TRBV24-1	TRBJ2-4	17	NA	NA	TGTGCCACCAGTGATTCTGGCAGGGAAAGCGGCAAAAACATTCAGTACTTC	CATSDSGRESGKNIQYF
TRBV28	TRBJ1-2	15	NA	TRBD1	TGTGCCAGCAGTTCTGGGACAGGAGCTACCTATGGCTACACCTTC	CASSSGTGATYGYTF
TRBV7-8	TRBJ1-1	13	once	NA	TGTGCCAGCAGTTTGGACAGGAACACTGAAGCTTTCTTT	CASSLDRNTEAFF
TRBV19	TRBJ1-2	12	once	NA	TGTGCCAGTAGTATACAGGGCTCTGGCTACACCTTC	CASSIQGSGYTF
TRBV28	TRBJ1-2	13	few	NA	TGTGCCAGCAGTACGGACAGACTCTATGGCTACACCTTC	CASSTDRLYGYTF
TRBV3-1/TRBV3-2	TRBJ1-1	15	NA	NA	TGTGCCAGCAGTCCTTACACGTGCCTGAACACTGAAGCTTTCTTT	CASSPYTCLNTEAFF
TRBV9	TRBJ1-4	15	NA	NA	TGTGCCAGCAGCGCCAGCGTGTGGACTAATGAAAAACTGTTTTTT	CASSASVWTNEKLFF
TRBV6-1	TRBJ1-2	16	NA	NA	TGTGCCAGCAGTGAATATCAGGCAGGGGCCAGCTATGGCTACACCTTC	CASSEYQAGASYGYTF
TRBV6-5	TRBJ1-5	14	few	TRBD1	TGTGCCAGCAGCGCCGGGACAGGGAATCAGCCCCAGCATTTT	CASSAGTGNQPQHF
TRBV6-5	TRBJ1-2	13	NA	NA	TGTGCCAGCAGTTACTCAGGGGATGAGGGCTACACCTTC	CASSYSGDEGYTF
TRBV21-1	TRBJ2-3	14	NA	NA	TGTGCCAGCAGCAAGTCACGGATCCTGGATACGCAGTATTTT	CASSKSRILDTQYF
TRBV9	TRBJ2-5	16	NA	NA	TGTGCCAGCAGCCCATCAGAGGGCAGGGGTGGTGAGACCCAGTACTTC	CASSPSEGRGGETQYF
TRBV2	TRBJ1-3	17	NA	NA	TGTGCCAGCACCACCACCGGACAGCTCCTCTCTGGAAACACCATATATTTT	CASTTTGQLLSGNTIYF
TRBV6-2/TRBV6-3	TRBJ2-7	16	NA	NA	TGTGCCAGCAGTCCCTCTATTAGGGGAGGTAAAGACGAGCAGTACTTC	CASSPSIRGGKDEQYF
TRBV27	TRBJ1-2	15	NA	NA	TGTGCCAGCAGTTCGACAGCCACTTTTAACTATGGCTACACCTTC	CASSSTATFNYGYTF
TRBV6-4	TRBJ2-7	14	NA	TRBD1	TGTGCCAGCAGTGCCGGGACAGGGGTCGATGAGCAGTACTTC	CASSAGTGVDEQYF
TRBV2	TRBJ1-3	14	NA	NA	TGTGCCAGCAGTATTACAGGGTCTGGAAACACCATATATTTT	CASSITGSGNTIYF
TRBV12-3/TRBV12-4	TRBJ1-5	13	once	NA	TGTGCCAGCAGTTCAGGGGAAAATCAGCCCCAGCATTTT	CASSSGENQPQHF
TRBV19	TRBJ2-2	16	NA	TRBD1	TGTGCCAGTAGTCCCCGGGACAGAGATAACACCGGGGAGCTGTTTTTT	CASSPRDRDNTGELFF
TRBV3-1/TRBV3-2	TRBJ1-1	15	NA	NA	TGTGCCAGCAGCCAAGGGGTGCCGGGGGGCACTGAAGCTTTCTTT	CASSQGVPGGTEAFF
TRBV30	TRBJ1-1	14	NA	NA	TGTGCCTGGAAGGTAGCAGGTAAAAGCACTGAAGCTTTCTTT	CAWKVAGKSTEAFF
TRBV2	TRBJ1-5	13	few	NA	TGTGCCAGCATGGAGGGCAGCGAGCGGCCCCAGCATTTT	CASMEGSERPQHF
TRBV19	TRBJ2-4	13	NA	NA	TGTGCCAGTATCGATAGGAGCAAAAACATTCAGTACTTC	CASIDRSKNIQYF
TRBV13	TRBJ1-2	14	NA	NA	TGTGCCAGCAGCTTAGCCACATCTAGCTATGGCTACACCTTC	CASSLATSSYGYTF